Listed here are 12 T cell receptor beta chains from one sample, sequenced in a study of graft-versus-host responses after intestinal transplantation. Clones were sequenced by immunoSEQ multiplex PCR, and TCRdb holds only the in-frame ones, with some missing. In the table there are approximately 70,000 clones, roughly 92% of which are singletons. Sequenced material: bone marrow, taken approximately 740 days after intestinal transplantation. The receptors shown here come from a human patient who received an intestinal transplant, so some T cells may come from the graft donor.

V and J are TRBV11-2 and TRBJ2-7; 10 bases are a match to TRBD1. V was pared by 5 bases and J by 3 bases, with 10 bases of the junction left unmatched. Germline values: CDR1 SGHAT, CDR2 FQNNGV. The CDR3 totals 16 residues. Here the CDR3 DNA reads TGTGCCAGCAGCCCCCCCGACAGGGGGCCCAACTACGAGCAGTACTTC. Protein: CASSPPDRGPNYEQYF.

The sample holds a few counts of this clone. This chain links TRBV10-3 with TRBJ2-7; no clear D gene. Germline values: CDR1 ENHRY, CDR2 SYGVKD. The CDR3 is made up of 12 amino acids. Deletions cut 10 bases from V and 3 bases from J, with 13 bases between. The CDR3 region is CATRGEYYEQYF. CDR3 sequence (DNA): TGTGCCACCAGAGGAGAGTACTACGAGCAGTACTTC.

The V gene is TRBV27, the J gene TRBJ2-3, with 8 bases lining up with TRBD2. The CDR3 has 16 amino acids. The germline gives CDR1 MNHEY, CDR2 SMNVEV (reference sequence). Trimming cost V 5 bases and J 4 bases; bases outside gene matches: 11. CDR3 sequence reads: CASSKTGTSSPDTQYF. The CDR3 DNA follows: TGTGCCAGCAGTAAGACCGGGACTAGTTCCCCAGATACGCAGTATTTT.

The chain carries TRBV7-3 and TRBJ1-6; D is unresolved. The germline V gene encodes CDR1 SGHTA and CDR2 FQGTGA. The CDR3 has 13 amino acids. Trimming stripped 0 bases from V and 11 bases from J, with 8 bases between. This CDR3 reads CASSLTPYPPLHF. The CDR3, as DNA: TGTGCCAGCAGCTTAACGCCATATCCACCCCTCCACTTT.

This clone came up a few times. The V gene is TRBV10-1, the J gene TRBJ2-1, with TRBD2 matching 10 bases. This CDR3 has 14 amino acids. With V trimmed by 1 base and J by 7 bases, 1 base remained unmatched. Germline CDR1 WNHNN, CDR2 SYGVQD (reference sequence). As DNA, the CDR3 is TGCGCCAGCAGTGAGTGGACTAGCGGAAATGAGCAGTTCTTC. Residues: CASSEWTSGNEQFF.

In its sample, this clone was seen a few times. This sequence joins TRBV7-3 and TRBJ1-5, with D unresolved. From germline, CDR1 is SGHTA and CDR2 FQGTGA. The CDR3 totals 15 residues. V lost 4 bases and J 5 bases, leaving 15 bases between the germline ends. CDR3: CASSSEWAVHQPQHF. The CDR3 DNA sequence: TGTGCCAGCAGCTCCGAATGGGCAGTGCATCAGCCCCAGCATTTT.

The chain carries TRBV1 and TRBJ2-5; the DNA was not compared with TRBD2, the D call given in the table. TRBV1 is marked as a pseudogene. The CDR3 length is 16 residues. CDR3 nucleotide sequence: TGCACCAGCAGCACCCCTCGTAAGGAGGGGAAGGAGACCCAGTACTTC. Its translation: CTSSTPRKEGKETQYF.

The CDR3 protein is CASSPGLAGASDTQYF. DNA of the CDR3: TGTGCCAGCTCCCCGGGACTAGCGGGGGCTTCAGATACGCAGTATTTT. V usage is TRBV18 and J usage is TRBJ2-3; 14 nucleotides line up with TRBD2. The germline CDR1 and CDR2 sequences are KGHSH and LQKENI. The CDR3 is 16 residues long. The junction had 6 bases not matched to a gene; V was cut back by 6 bases and J by 4 bases.

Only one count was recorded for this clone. CDR3 sequence reads: CASSPLGPGANTEAFF. The CDR3 DNA is TGCGCCAGCAGCCCACTCGGTCCAGGGGCAAACACTGAAGCTTTCTTT. The chain carries TRBV4-1 and TRBJ1-1; possibly TRBD1 for D (6 bases). In germline, CDR1 is MGHRA, CDR2 YSYEKL. The CDR3 covers 16 residues. The germline V and J ends were trimmed by 4 bases and 2 bases, with 17 bases remaining between them.

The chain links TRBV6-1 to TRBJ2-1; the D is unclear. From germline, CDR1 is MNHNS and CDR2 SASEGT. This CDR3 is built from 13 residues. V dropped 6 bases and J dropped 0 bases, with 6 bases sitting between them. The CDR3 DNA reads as TGTGCCAGCAGCTTCAGCTCCTACAATGAGCAGTTCTTC. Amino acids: CASSFSSYNEQFF.

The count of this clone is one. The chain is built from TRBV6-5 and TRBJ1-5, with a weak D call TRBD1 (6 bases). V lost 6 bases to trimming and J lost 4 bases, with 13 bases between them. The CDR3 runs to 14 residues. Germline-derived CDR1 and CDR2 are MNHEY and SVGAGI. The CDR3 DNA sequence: TGTGCCAGCAGGCCCCGGGGGGCGAATCAGCCCCAGCATTTT. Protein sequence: CASRPRGANQPQHF.

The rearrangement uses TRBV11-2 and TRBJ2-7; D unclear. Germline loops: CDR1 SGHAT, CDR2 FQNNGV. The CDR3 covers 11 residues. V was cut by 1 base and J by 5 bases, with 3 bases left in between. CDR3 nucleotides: TGTGCCAGCAGCTTAGGAAACGAGCAGTACTTC. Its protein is CASSLGNEQYF.